The T cell receptor beta chain under discussion was sequenced for a study of T cells in Graves' hyperthyroidism and ophthalmopathy. The CDR3 loop spans 13 amino acids. CDR1 is KGHSH, CDR2 LQKENI, per germline. V was pared by 6 bases and J by 7 bases, with 7 bases of the junction left unmatched. Study conclusions and caveats: The majority of expanded thyroid clonotypes above 0.001 also appeared in blood.

TCR beta CDR3 sequences were amplified from RNA transcripts. The study used the HTBI primer set for a first-round RT-PCR of the TCR CDR3. TCRdb passed the multiplex PCR reads through MiXCR, listing each CDR3 protein once. The sample shows fewer than 850,000 distinct CDR3 sequences, around a sixth of them seen only once. Ten or more counts support this clonotype. Antigen unknown. Diagnostic decisions used clinical symptoms, serum thyroxine and TRAb, thyroid ultrasound and orbital computed tomography. Sequencing was done on a sample of blood. This TCR was recovered from a man aged 50 to 60 with Graves' hyperthyroidism. The genes are TRBV18 and TRBJ1-2; TRBD1 aligns across 8 bases. For the CDR3, the DNA is TGTGCCAGCTCCCCCGGACAGGGACCTGGCTACACCTTC. Translated, it gives CASSPGQGPGYTF.